This T cell receptor (beta chain) was found in a study of T-cell reconstitution after alpha-beta-depleted transplantation in children. This CDR3 contains 14 residues. CDR1 is SQVTM and CDR2 is ANQGSEA in the germline V gene. V was trimmed by 3 bases and J by 6 bases, leaving 15 bases between them. Study-wide results and limits: At day 60, the high TCRbeta diversity found in some patients originated from recipient T cells and thymic progenitors that had survived. It was reported that alpha-beta T cells came from several hundred expanded graft clones (about two months after transplant).

This clonotype was counted at least ten times. What it binds is unknown. Unique molecular identifiers were incorporated into the prepared TCRbeta library. TCRdb processed the PCR reads anew with MiXCR; each CDR3 protein has one entry. The repertoire holds 440,000 or so distinct CDR3 sequences, with roughly 43% as singletons. The chain couples TRBV29-1 to TRBJ2-1; D perhaps matches TRBD2 (5 bases). This clonotype was sampled from a girl aged 2-15 years with aplastic anemia, due to receive a stem cell transplant. Sequenced here: PBMCs, sampled before TCRalphabeta/CD19-depleted stem cell transplant. The chain's CDR3 is CSVESPGNGNEQFF. The CDR3 region has the DNA TGCAGCGTTGAGTCTCCGGGGAACGGCAATGAGCAGTTCTTC.